This TCR beta chain was profiled in a study of cytomegalovirus exposure and HLA in healthy donors. Study-wide results and limits: The classifier was said to identify cytomegalovirus status with high specificity and sensitivity. The study had only CMV serostatus as immune exposure information.

Primers included in the PCR were 60 Vbeta and 13 Jbeta primers. The method was immunoSEQ multiplex PCR; TCRdb's version includes in-frame clones alone and lacks a portion of them. Its table lists 110,000 to 150,000 clones. To note about this clone: Its antigen is currently unknown.

Trimming shortened V by 1 base and J by 10 bases, and 7 bases separated the two germline ends. This CDR3 is 12 amino acids long. Germline V gene lookup returns CDR1 LGHNA and CDR2 YNFKEQ. The sequencing input was PBMCs. The sequence derives from a male donor in good health and CMV-seronegative. The J gene is TRBJ1-4, the V gene TRBV4-2; possibly TRBD1 for D (5 bases). CDR3 residues: CASSQAGGKLFF. CDR3 bases: TGTGCCAGCAGCCAAGCCGGGGGAAAACTGTTTTTT.